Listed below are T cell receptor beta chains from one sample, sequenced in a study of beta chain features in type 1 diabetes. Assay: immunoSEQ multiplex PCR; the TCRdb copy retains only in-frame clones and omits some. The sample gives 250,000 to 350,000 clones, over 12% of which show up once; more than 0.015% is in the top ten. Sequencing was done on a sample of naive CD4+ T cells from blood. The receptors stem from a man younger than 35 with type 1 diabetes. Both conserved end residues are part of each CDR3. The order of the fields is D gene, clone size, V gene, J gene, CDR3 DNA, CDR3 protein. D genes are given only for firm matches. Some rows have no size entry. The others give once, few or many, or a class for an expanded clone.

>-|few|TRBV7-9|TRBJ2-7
TGTGCCAGCAGTCCGGGACACAGCTTTTCCTACGAGCAGTACTTC
CASSPGHSFSYEQYF
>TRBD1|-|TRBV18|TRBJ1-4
TGTGCCAGCTCACCGCGGACAGGGGAGGCTAATGAAAAACTGTTTTTT
CASSPRTGEANEKLFF
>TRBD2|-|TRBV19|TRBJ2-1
TGTGCCAGTAGTTACACTCGGACTAGCTCAGATGAGCAGTTCTTC
CASSYTRTSSDEQFF
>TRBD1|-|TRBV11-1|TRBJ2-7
TGTGCCAGCAGTTTCGGACAGGGTATTTCCTACGAGCAGTACTTC
CASSFGQGISYEQYF
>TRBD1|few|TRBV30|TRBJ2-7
TGTGCCTGGGGTCGGGACAGGGTATACGAGCAGTACTTC
CAWGRDRVYEQYF
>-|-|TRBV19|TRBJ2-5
TGTGCCAGTTCAGGGGTGCGGTATCGAGAGACCCAGTACTTC
CASSGVRYRETQYF
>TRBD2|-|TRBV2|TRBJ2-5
TGTGCCAGCAGAATGACTAGCGGCGGGGAGACCCAGTACTTC
CASRMTSGGETQYF
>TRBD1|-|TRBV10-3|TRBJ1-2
TGTGCCATCAGTGAGCGGACAGGGATAAATGGCTACACCTTC
CAISERTGINGYTF
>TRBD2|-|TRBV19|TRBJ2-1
TGTGCCAGTAGTATAGATCGGGGGAGGGGTGCCTACAATGAGCAGTTCTTC
CASSIDRGRGAYNEQFF
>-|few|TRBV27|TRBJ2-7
TGTGCCAGCAGTCAAGGACAAGAGCAGTACTTC
CASSQGQEQYF
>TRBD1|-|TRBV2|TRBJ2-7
TGTGCCAGCAGCAGACAGGGATCCTACGAGCAGTACTTC
CASSRQGSYEQYF
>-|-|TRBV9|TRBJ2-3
TGTGCCAGCAGCGTAGATCCTGCTAGGAGCGGTACGCAGTATTTT
CASSVDPARSGTQYF
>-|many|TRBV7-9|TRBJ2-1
TGTGCCAGCAGCCTACTTGTCTTC
CASSLLVF
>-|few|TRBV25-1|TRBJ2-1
TGTGCCAGCAGTGAATACGCGGGGAATGAGCAGTTCTTC
CASSEYAGNEQFF
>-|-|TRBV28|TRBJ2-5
TGTGCCAGCAGTTCTCGTGGGGGCAGGGTCTTAGAGACCCAGTACTTC
CASSSRGGRVLETQYF
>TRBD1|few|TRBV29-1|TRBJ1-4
TGCAGCGTGGGACAGCCGAATGAAAAACTGTTTTTT
CSVGQPNEKLFF
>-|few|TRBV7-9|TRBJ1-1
TGTGCCAGCAGGGGCGATGGGCCTGAAGCTTTCTTT
CASRGDGPEAFF
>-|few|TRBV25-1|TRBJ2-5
TGTGCCAGCAGTAAAGAGTACCAAGAGACCCAGTACTTC
CASSKEYQETQYF
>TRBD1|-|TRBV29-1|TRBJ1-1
TGCAGCGCCGACAGGGGGCTCACTGAAGCTTTCTTT
CSADRGLTEAFF
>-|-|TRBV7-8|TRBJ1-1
TGTGCCAGCAGCTTCTGGACAGAAAGGAACACTGAAGCTTTCTTT
CASSFWTERNTEAFF
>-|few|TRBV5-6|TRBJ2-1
TGTGCCAGCAGCTTGGCCACGCGAACTTACAATGAGCAGTTCTTC
CASSLATRTYNEQFF
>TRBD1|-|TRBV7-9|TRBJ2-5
TGTGCCAGCAGTCGTGGACAGGGTGCTTTCGGAGAGACCCAGTACTTC
CASSRGQGAFGETQYF
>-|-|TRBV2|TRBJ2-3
TGTGCCAGCAGTGAACGGTGGGGGGCAGATACGCAGTATTTT
CASSERWGADTQYF
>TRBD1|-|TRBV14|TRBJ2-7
TGTGCCAGCAGCCAAGTGGGACAGGGGGCCTACGAGCAGTACTTC
CASSQVGQGAYEQYF
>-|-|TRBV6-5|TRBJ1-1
TGTGCCAGCAGTTACTCGGCCCTCACTGAAGCTTTCTTT
CASSYSALTEAFF
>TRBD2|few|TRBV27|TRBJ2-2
TGTGCCAGCAGTTCAACCCGACTAGCGGCGAACACCGGGGAGCTGTTTTTT
CASSSTRLAANTGELFF
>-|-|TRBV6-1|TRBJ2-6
TGTGCCAGCAGTGTGGACACACGAGGTACGGGGGCCAACGTCCTGACTTTC
CASSVDTRGTGANVLTF
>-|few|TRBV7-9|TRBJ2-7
TGTGCCAGCAGCATTTGGTTGGGGGGTAAGTCCTACGAGCAGTACTTC
CASSIWLGGKSYEQYF